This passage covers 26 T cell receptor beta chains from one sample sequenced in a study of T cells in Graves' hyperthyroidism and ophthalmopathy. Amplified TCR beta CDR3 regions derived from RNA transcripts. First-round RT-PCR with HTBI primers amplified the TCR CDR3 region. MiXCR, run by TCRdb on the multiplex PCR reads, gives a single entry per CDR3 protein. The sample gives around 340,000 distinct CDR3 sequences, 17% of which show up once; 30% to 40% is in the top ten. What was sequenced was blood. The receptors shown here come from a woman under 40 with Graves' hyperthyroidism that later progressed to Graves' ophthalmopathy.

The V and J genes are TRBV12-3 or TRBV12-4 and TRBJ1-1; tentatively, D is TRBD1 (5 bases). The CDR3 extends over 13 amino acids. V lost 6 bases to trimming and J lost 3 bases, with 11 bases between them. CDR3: CASRGAGYTEAFF. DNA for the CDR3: TGTGCCAGCAGAGGGGCAGGGTACACTGAAGCTTTCTTT.

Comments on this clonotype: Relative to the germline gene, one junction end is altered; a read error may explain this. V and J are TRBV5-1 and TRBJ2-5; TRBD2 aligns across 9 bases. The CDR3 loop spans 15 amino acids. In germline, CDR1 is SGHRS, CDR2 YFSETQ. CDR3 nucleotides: TGTGCCAGCAGTGGGGGGACTAGCAACGCGGAGACCCAGTACTTC. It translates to CASSGGTSNAETQYF.

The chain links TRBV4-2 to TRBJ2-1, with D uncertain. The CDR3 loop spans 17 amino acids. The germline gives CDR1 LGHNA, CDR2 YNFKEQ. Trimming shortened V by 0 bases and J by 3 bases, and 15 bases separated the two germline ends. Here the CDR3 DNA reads TGTGCCAGCAGCCAAGATCCTCCAGGATTCAGCTACAATGAGCAGTTCTTC. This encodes CASSQDPPGFSYNEQFF.

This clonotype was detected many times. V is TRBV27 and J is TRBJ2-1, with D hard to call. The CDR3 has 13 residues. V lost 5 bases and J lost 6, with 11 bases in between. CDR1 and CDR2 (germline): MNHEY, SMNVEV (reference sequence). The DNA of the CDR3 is TGTGCCAGCAGTGGGGTATTGGGCAATGAGCAGTTCTTC. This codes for CASSGVLGNEQFF.

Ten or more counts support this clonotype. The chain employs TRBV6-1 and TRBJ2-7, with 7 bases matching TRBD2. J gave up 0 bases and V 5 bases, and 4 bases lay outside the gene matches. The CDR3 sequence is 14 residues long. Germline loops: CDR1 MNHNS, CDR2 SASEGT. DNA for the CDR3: TGTGCCAGCAGTTTGCTAGCGGTCTCCTACGAGCAGTACTTC. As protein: CASSLLAVSYEQYF.

The CDR3 protein is CASSVGYMGTGRSTEAFF. CDR3 in DNA: TGTGCCAGCAGCGTGGGGTATATGGGGACAGGGCGGAGTACTGAAGCTTTCTTT. The rearrangement links TRBV9 to TRBJ1-1, with 9 bases fitting TRBD1. The J segment lost 5 bases and the V segment lost 2 bases, leaving 16 bases of the junction unmatched. Germline V gene lookup returns CDR1 SGDLS and CDR2 YYNGEE. The CDR3 extends over 18 amino acids.

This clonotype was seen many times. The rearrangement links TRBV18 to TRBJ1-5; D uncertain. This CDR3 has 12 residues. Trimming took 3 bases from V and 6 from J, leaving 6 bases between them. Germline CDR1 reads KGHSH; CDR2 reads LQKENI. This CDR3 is CASSPPGQPQHF. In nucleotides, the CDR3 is TGTGCCAGCTCACCCCCAGGTCAGCCCCAGCATTTT.

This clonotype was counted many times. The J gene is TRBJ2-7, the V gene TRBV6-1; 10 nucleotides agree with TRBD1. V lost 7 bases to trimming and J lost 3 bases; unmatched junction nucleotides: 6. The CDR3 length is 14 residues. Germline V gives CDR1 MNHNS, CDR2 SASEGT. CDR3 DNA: TGTGCCAGCATTAGCGGGACAGGGGTCTACGAGCAGTACTTC. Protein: CASISGTGVYEQYF.

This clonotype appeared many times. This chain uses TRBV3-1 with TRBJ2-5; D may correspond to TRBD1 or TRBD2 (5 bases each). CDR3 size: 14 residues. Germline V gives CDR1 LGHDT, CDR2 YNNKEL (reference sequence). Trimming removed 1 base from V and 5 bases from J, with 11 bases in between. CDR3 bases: TGTGCCAGCAGCCAAGGGGGGATAACGGAGACCCAGTACTTC. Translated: CASSQGGITETQYF.

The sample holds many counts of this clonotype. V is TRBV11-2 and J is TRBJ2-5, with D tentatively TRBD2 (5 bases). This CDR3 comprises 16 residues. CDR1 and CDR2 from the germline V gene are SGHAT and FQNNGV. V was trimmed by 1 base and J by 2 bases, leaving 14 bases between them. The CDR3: CASSLGSGLIQETQYF. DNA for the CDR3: TGTGCCAGCAGCTTAGGCTCTGGACTGATACAAGAGACCCAGTACTTC.

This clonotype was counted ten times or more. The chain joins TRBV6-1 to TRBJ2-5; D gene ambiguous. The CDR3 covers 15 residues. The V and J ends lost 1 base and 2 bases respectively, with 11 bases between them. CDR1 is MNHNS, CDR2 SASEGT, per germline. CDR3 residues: CASSEVLGSQETQYF. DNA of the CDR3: TGTGCCAGCAGTGAAGTCCTCGGCAGTCAAGAGACCCAGTACTTC.

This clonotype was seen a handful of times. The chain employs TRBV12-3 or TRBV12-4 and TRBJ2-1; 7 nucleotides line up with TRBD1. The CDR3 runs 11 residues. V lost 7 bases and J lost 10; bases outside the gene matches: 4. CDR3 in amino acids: CASKTGYEQFF. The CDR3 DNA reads TGTGCCAGCAAGACAGGGTACGAGCAGTTCTTC.

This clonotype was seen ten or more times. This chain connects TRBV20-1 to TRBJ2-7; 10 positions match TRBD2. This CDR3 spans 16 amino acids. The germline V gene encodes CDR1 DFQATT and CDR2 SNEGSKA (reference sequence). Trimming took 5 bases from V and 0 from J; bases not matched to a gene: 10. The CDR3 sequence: CSASRLAGVLSYEQYF. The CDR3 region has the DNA TGCAGTGCTTCAAGGCTAGCGGGGGTTCTCTCCTACGAGCAGTACTTC.

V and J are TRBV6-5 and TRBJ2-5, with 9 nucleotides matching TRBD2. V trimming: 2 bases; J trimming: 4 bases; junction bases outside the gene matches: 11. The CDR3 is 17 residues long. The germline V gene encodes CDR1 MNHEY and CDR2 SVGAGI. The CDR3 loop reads CASSYNLSGRGPETQYF. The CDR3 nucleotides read TGTGCCAGCAGTTACAACCTTAGCGGGAGAGGCCCAGAGACCCAGTACTTC.

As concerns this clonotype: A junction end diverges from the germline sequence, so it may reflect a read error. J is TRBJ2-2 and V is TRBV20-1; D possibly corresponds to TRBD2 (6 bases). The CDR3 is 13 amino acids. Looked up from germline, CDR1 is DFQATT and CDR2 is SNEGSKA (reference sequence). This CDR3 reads CSAKAVNTGGLFF. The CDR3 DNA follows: TGCAGTGCTAAAGCGGTGAACACCGGGGGGCTGTTTTTT.

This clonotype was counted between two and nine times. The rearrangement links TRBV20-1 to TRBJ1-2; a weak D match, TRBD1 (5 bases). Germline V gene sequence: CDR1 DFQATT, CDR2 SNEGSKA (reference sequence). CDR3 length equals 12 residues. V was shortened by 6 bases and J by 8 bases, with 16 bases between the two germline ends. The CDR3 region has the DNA TGCAGTGCCAGCGGGGGGGTTGACGGCTACACCTTC. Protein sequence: CSASGGVDGYTF.

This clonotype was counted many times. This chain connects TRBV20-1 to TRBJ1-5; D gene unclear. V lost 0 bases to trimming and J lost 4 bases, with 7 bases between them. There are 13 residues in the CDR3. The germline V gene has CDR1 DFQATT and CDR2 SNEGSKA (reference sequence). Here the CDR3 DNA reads TGCAGTGCTAGAGATTTCGGTAATCAGCCCCAGCATTTT. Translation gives CSARDFGNQPQHF.

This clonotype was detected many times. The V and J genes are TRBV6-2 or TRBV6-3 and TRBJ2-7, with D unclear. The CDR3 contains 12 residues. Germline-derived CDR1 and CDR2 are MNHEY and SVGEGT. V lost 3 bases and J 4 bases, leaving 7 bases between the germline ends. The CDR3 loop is CASSYARYEQYF. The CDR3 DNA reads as TGTGCCAGCAGTTATGCGCGGTACGAGCAGTACTTC.

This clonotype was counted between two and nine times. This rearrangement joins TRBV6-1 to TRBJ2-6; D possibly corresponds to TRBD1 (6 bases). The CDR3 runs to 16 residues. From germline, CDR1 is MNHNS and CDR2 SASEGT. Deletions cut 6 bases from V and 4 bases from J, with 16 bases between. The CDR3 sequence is CASSQTRGSGANVLTF. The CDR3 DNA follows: TGTGCCAGCAGCCAAACCAGGGGATCAGGGGCCAACGTCCTGACTTTC.

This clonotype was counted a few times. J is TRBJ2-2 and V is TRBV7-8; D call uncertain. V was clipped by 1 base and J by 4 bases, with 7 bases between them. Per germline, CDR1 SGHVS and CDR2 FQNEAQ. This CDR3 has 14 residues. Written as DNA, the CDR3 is TGTGCCAGCAGCTTAGGAAAAGTCACCGGGGAGCTGTTTTTT. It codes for CASSLGKVTGELFF.

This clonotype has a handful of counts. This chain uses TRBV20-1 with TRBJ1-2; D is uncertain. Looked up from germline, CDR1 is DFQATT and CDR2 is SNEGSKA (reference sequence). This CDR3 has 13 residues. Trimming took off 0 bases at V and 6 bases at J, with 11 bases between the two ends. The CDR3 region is CSARDVGIDGYTF. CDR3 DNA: TGCAGTGCTAGAGATGTAGGGATCGATGGCTACACCTTC.

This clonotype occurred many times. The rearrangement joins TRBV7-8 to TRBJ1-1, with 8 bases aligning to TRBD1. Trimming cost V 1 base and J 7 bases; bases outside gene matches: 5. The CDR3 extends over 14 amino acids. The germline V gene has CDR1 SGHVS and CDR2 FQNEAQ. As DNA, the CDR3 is TGTGCCAGCAGCTTAGTCGGTACAGGGGGTGAAGCTTTCTTT. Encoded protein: CASSLVGTGGEAFF.

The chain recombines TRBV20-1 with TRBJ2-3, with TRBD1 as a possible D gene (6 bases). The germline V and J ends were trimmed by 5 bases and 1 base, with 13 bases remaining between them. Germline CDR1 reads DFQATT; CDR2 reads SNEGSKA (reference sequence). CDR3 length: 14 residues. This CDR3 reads CSASHRVGTDTQYF. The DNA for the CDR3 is TGCAGTGCTTCGCACAGGGTTGGCACAGATACGCAGTATTTT.

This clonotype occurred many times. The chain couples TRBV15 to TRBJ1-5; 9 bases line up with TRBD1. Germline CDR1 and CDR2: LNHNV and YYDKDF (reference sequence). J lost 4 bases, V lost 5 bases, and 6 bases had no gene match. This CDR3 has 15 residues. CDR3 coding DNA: TGTGCCACCAGCGGCGGACAGGGGACAAATCAGCCCCAGCATTTT. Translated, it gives CATSGGQGTNQPQHF.

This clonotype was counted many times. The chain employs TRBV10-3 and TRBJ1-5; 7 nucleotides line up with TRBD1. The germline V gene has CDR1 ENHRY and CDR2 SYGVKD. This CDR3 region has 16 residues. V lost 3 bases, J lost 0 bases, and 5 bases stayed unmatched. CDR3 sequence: CAISDQGVNSNQPQHF. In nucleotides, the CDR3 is TGTGCCATCAGTGATCAGGGGGTGAATAGCAATCAGCCCCAGCATTTT.

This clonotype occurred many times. CDR3 sequence: CASSLEAGAQSPLHF. The CDR3, as DNA: TGTGCCAGCAGCTTAGAAGCAGGGGCACAATCACCCCTCCACTTT. The chain carries TRBV7-9 and TRBJ1-6; D perhaps matches TRBD1 (6 bases). CDR1 and CDR2 from the germline V gene are SEHNR and FQNEAQ (reference sequence). The CDR3 runs to 15 residues. Trimming removed 1 base from V and 10 bases from J, with 14 bases in between.